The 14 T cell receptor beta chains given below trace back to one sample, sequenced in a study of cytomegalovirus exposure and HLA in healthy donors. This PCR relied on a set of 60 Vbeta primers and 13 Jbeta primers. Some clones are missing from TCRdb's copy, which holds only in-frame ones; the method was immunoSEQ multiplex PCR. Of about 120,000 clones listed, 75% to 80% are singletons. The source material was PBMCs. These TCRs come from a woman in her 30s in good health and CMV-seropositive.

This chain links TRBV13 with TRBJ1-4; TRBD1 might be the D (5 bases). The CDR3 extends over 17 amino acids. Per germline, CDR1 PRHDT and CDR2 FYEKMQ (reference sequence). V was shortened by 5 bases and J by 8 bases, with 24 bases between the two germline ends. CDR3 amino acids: CASSLSAAPGSGEKLFF. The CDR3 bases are TGTGCCAGCAGCCTCTCCGCTGCCCCAGGGTCCGGCGAAAAACTGTTTTTT.

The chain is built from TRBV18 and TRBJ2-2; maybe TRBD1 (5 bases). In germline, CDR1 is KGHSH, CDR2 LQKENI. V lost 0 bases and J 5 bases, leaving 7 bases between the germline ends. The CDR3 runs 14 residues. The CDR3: CASSPPPGTGELFF. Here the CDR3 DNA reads TGTGCCAGCTCACCACCTCCAGGGACCGGGGAGCTGTTTTTT.

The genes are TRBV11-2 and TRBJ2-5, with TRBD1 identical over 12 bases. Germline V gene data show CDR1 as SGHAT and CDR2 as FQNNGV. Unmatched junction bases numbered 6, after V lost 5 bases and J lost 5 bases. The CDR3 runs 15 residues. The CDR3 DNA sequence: TGTGCCAGCAGCCCAGGGACAGGGGGCATGGAGACCCAGTACTTC. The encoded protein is CASSPGTGGMETQYF.

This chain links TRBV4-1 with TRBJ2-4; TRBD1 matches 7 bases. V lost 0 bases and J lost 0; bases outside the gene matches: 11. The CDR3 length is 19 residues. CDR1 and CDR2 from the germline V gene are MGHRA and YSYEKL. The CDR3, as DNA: TGCGCCAGCAGCCAAGATGTAACGGACAGGCTTCTAGCCAAAAACATTCAGTACTTC. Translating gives CASSQDVTDRLLAKNIQYF.

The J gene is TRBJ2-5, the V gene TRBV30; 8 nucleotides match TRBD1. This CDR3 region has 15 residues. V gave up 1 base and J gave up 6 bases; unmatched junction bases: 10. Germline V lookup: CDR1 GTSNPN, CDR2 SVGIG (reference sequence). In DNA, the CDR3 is TGTGCCTGGAGTGCACGGACAGGGCGAGGGAAGACCCAGTACTTC. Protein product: CAWSARTGRGKTQYF.

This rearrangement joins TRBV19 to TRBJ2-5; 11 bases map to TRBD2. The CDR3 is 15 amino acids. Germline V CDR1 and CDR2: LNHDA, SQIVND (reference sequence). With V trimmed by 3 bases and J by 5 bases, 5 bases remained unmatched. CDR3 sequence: CASSMFSGGAETQYF. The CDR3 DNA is TGTGCCAGTAGTATGTTTAGCGGGGGGGCGGAGACCCAGTACTTC.

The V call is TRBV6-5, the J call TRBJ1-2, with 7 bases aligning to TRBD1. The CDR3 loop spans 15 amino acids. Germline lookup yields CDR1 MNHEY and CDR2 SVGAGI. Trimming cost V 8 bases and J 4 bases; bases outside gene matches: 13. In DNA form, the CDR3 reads TGTGCCAGCGCGCCGGCAGGGGGTGGTAGCTATGGCTACACCTTC. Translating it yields CASAPAGGGSYGYTF.

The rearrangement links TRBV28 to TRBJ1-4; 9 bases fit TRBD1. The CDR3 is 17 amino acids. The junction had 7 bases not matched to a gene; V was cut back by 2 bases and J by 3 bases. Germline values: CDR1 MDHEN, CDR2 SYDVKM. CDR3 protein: CASSLADRDRANEKLFF. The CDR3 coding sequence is TGTGCCAGCAGTTTAGCGGACCGGGACAGGGCTAATGAAAAACTGTTTTTT.

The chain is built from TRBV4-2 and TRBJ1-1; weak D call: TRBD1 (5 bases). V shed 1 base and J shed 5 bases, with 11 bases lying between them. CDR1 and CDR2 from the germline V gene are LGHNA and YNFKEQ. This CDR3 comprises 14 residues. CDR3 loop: CASSQVIGDTEAFF. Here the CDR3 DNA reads TGTGCCAGCAGCCAAGTGATAGGGGATACTGAAGCTTTCTTT.

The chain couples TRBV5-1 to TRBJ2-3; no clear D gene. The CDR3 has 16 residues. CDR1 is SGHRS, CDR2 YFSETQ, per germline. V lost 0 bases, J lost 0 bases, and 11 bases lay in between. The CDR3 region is CASSLAGGRSTDTQYF. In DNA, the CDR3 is TGCGCCAGCAGCTTGGCCGGTGGGCGCAGCACAGATACGCAGTATTTT.

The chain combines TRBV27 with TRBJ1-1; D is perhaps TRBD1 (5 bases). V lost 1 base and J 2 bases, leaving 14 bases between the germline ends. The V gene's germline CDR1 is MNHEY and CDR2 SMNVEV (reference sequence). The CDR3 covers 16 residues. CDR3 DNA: TGTGCCAGCAGTTTATTGGGGGGTTGGGGAAACACTGAAGCTTTCTTT. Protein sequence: CASSLLGGWGNTEAFF.

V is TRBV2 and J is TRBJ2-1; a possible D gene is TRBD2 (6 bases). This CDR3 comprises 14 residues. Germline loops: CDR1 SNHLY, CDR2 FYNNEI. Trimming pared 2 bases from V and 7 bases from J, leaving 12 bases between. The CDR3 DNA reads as TGTGCCAGCAGTGAATCATCTAGCGTAAATGAGCAGTTCTTC. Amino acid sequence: CASSESSSVNEQFF.

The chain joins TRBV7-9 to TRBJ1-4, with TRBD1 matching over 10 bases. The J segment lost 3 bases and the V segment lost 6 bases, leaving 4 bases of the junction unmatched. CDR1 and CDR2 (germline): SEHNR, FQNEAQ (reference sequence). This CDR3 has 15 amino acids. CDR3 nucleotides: TGTGCCAGCAGTCCCGGGACAGGGGCTAATGAAAAACTGTTTTTT. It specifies CASSPGTGANEKLFF. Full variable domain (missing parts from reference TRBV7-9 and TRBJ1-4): DTGVSQNPRHKITKRGQNVTFRCDPISEHNRLYWYRQTLGQGPEFLTYFQNEAQLEKSRLLSDRFSAERPKGSFSTLEIQRTEQGDSAMYLCASSPGTGANEKLFFGSGTQLSVL.

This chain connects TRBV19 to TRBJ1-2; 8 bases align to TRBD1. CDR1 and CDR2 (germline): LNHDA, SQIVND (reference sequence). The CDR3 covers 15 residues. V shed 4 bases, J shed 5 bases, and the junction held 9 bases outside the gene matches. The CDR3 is CASSTIGTGEYGYTF. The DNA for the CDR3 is TGTGCCAGTAGTACAATCGGGACAGGAGAATATGGCTACACCTTC.